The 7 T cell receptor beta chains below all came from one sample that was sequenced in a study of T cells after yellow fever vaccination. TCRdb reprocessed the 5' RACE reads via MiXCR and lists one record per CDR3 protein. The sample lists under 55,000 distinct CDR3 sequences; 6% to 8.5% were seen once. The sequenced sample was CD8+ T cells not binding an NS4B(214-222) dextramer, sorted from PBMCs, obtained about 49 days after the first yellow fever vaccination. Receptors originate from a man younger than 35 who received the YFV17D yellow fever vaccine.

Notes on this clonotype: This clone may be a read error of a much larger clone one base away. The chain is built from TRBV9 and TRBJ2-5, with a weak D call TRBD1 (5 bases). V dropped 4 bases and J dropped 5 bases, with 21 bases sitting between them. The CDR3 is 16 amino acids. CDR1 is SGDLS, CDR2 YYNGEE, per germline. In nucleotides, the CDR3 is TGTGCCAGCAGCCCTCCCGCCCAGGGTAGGCACGAGACCCAGTACTTC. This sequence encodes CASSPPAQGRHETQYF.

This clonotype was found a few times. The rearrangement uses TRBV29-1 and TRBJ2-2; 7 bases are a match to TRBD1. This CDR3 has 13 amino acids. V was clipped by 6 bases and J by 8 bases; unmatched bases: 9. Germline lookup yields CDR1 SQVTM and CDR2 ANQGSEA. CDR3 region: CSVRQGTGGELFF. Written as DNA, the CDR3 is TGCAGCGTCCGACAGGGCACTGGTGGGGAGCTGTTTTTT.

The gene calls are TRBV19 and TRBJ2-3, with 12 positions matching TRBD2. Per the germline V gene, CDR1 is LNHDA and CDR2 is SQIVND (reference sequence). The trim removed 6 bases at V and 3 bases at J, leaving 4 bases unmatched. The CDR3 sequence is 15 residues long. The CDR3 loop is CASRPGLAGTDTQYF. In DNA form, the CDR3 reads TGTGCCAGTAGACCAGGACTAGCGGGGACAGATACGCAGTATTTT.

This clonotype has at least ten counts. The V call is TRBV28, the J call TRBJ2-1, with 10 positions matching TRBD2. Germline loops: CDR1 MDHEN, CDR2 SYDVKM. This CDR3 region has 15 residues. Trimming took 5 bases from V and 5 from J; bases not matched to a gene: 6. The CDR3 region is CASSERGGPNNEQFF. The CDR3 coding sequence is TGTGCCAGCAGTGAGCGGGGGGGCCCCAACAATGAGCAGTTCTTC.

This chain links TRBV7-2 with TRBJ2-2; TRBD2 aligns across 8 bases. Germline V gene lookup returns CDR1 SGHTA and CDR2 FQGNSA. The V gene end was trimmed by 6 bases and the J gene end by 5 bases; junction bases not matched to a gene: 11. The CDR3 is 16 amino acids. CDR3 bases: TGTGCCAGCAGTCCAATCCCGCGGGGGGCAACCGGGGAGCTGTTTTTT. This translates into CASSPIPRGATGELFF.

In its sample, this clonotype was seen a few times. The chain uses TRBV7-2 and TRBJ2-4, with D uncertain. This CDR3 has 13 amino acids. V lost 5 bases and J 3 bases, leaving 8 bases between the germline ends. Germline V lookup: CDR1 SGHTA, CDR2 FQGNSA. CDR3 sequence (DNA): TGTGCCAGCAGCCTAGATGTCAAAAACATTCAGTACTTC. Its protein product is CASSLDVKNIQYF.

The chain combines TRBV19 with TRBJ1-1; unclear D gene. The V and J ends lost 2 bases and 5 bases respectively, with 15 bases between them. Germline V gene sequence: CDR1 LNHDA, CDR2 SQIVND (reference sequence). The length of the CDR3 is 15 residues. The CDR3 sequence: CASSITGSPGTEAFF. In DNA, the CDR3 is TGTGCCAGTAGTATAACCGGATCTCCGGGGACTGAAGCTTTCTTT.